These T cell receptor beta chains were read from a single sample in a study of blood T cell repertoires in COVID-19. This table comes from immunoSEQ multiplex PCR, and its TCRdb copy is limited to in-frame clones, with some not included. The profile shows 42,000 or so clones, around 80% of them singletons. The sample was peripheral blood. The source is a man between 40 and 49 years old with active or convalescent COVID-19. The CDR3 runs from the conserved cysteine through the conserved F or W. The D gene is left open where the match is weak. Size is stated for part of the rows, as once, few or many counts, or as a class when the clone is expanded.

cdr3_length	j_call	d_call	clone_size	v_call	cdr3_aa	cdr3_nt
13	TRBJ2-1	-	-	TRBV11-3	CASSLGGRYEQFF	TGTGCCAGCAGCTTAGGGGGCAGATATGAGCAGTTCTTC
14	TRBJ2-7	-	many	TRBV14	CASSQELGLYEQYF	TGTGCCAGCAGCCAAGAACTCGGACTCTACGAGCAGTACTTC
15	TRBJ1-2	-	-	TRBV28	CASSKGGDGRGGYTF	TGTGCCAGCAGTAAAGGCGGGGACGGTAGGGGCGGCTACACCTTC
14	TRBJ1-6	-	-	TRBV6-5	CASSSGTLRAPLHF	TGTGCCAGCAGTTCCGGGACACTCAGAGCACCCCTCCACTTT
14	TRBJ1-1	-	-	TRBV10-3	CAISESGVRTEAFF	TGTGCCATCAGTGAGTCAGGGGTGCGGACTGAAGCTTTCTTT
14	TRBJ1-1	TRBD1	-	TRBV6-5	CASSPGGPGTEAFF	TGTGCCAGCTCTCCAGGGGGCCCGGGGACTGAAGCTTTCTTT
14	TRBJ1-2	-	-	TRBV3-1/TRBV3-2	CASSQEVRGNGYTF	TGTGCCAGCAGCCAAGAGGTCAGGGGCAATGGCTACACCTTC
12	TRBJ1-4	-	-	TRBV7-9	CASSRTDEKLFF	TGTGCCAGCAGCCGGACAGACGAAAAACTGTTTTTT
15	TRBJ1-1	TRBD1	once	TRBV19	CASSLQGEGHTEAFF	TGTGCCAGTAGCCTACAGGGGGAAGGACACACTGAAGCTTTCTTT
13	TRBJ1-1	TRBD1	-	TRBV6-5	CASSSQGHTEAFF	TGTGCCAGCAGTTCACAGGGGCACACTGAAGCTTTCTTT
13	TRBJ1-6	TRBD1	-	TRBV2	CASRQGANSPLHF	TGTGCCTCGAGACAGGGGGCGAATTCACCCCTCCACTTT
13	TRBJ2-5	-	-	TRBV27	CASSPDFSAAQYF	TGTGCCAGCAGCCCGGACTTCTCCGCCGCCCAGTACTTC
15	TRBJ2-5	-	-	TRBV5-5	CASSLGVGAVGTQYF	TGTGCCAGCAGCTTGGGGGTAGGAGCAGTGGGGACCCAGTACTTC
16	TRBJ2-7	TRBD2	-	TRBV5-1	CASSPGTSGIEGEQYF	TGCGCCAGCAGCCCAGGGACTAGCGGGATAGAGGGGGAGCAGTACTTC
13	TRBJ1-1	-	-	TRBV30	CASDRSGNTEAFF	TGTGCCTCCGACAGGTCAGGGAACACTGAAGCTTTCTTT
12	TRBJ2-7	-	-	TRBV29-1	CSVRDSSYEQYF	TGCAGCGTCCGGGATAGCTCCTACGAGCAGTACTTC
14	TRBJ2-4	-	-	TRBV7-2	CASSLAYTKNIQYF	TGTGCCAGCAGCTTAGCCTATACCAAAAACATTCAGTACTTC
13	TRBJ2-4	-	-	TRBV18	CASSPNRGDIQYF	TGTGCCAGCTCACCTAATCGGGGAGACATTCAGTACTTC
18	TRBJ2-5	TRBD1	-	TRBV3-1/TRBV3-2	CASSQDLVGTGDRETQYF	TGTGCCAGCAGCCAAGATCTTGTCGGGACAGGGGACCGAGAGACCCAGTACTTC
13	TRBJ2-7	TRBD2	-	TRBV7-2	CASRAGTTYEQYF	TGTGCCAGCAGGGCCGGGACTACCTACGAGCAGTACTTC
12	TRBJ1-2	-	-	TRBV24-1	CATSPGNYGYTF	TGTGCCACCAGTCCCGGGAACTATGGCTACACCTTC
17	TRBJ1-6	TRBD1	-	TRBV2	CASRTGTGGIYNSPLHF	TGTGCCAGCAGAACCGGGACAGGGGGCATCTATAATTCACCCCTCCACTTT
17	TRBJ2-3	TRBD2	-	TRBV5-1	CASSGKAQTGGSDTQYF	TGCGCCAGCAGCGGCAAGGCTCAGACGGGAGGCTCAGATACGCAGTATTTT
16	TRBJ2-5	TRBD2	-	TRBV6-1	CASSERRGSRQETQYF	TGTGCCAGCAGTGAACGGCGCGGGAGTAGGCAAGAGACCCAGTACTTC
15	TRBJ2-7	TRBD1	once	TRBV6-5	CASSWGRTGDYEQYF	TGTGCCAGCAGCTGGGGGCGGACAGGGGACTACGAGCAGTACTTC
16	TRBJ1-5	-	-	TRBV19	CASSRIGGIEPQPQHF	TGTGCCAGTAGTAGAATAGGAGGGATCGAGCCTCAGCCCCAGCATTTT
16	TRBJ2-5	-	-	TRBV4-3	CASSLSPRPYQETQYF	TGCGCCAGCAGCCTAAGCCCCCGTCCGTACCAAGAGACCCAGTACTTC
15	TRBJ1-1	-	-	TRBV5-1	CASSPVDGMNTEAFF	TGCGCCAGCAGCCCGGTGGACGGGATGAACACTGAAGCTTTCTTT
14	TRBJ1-1	-	-	TRBV7-2	CASSLNRVSTEAFF	TGTGCCAGCAGCTTAAACAGGGTGAGCACTGAAGCTTTCTTT
14	TRBJ2-3	TRBD2	-	TRBV30	CAWRREGGTDTQYF	TGTGCCTGGAGGCGGGAGGGGGGCACAGATACGCAGTATTTT
15	TRBJ1-6	-	once	TRBV19	CASSMVGAANSPLHF	TGTGCCAGTAGTATGGTAGGGGCAGCCAATTCACCCCTCCACTTT
16	TRBJ1-2	TRBD1	few	TRBV7-9	CASSLPRGQDQAGYTF	TGTGCCAGCAGCTTACCCCGGGGACAGGACCAAGCTGGCTACACCTTC